A single T cell receptor beta chain is shown here with its context. Germline lookup yields CDR1 LGHDT and CDR2 YNNKEL (reference sequence). The length of the CDR3 is 15 residues. The V end lost 4 bases, the J end lost 0 bases, and 10 bases lay between the germline ends. The repertoire was sequenced with immunoSEQ multiplex PCR; TCRdb's copy has only in-frame clones and lacks some. The sample lists approximately 450,000 clones; roughly 91% were seen once. The data belong to a study of blood T cell repertoires in COVID-19. The chain uses TRBV3-1 (or the pseudogene TRBV3-2) and TRBJ1-3, with D possibly being TRBD1 (5 bases). Sequenced: peripheral blood. The sequence derives from a woman aged 25 to 39 with acute or convalescent COVID-19. For the CDR3, the DNA is TGTGCCAGCAGCCTTAGACAGCCCTCTGGAAACACCATATATTTT. Translated, it gives CASSLRQPSGNTIYF.